The following is a T cell receptor beta chain sequence with its context. No antigen is known for it. The data originate from a study of vaccination and CD4 T cells after COVID-19. Points from the study as a whole: Convalescent patients were relatively few, and early post-infection timepoints were missing.

TCRdb processed the PCR reads anew with MiXCR; each CDR3 protein has one entry. The table records around 14,000 distinct CDR3 sequences, roughly three quarters of them present only once. Sequences were derived from CD4+ T cells from blood, sampled after SARS-CoV-2 vaccination. This sequence originates from a human donor who had recovered from COVID-19.

CDR3 DNA sequence: TGCAGTGCTAGCTTTCTGACCCTCCGTTCACGGAACATTCAGTACTTC. This gives the protein CSASFLTLRSRNIQYF. This chain connects TRBV20-1 to TRBJ2-4; unclear D gene. The germline CDR1 and CDR2 sequences are DFQATT and SNEGSKA (reference sequence). With 3 bases removed from V and 7 bases from J, the gap between germline ends came to 22 bases. The CDR3 loop spans 16 amino acids.